Following are 18 T cell receptor beta chains from one sample sequenced in a study of blood T cell repertoires in COVID-19. TCRdb's copy holds only in-frame clones and misses some; the assay was immunoSEQ multiplex PCR. In the table there are about 62,000 clones, 76% of which are singletons. The specimen sequenced was peripheral blood. These receptors were obtained from a woman aged 45 to 65 with active or convalescent COVID-19.

This clone was detected once. This rearrangement joins TRBV4-1 to TRBJ1-4, with 10 positions matching TRBD1. J lost 3 bases, V lost 0 bases, and 4 bases had no gene match. CDR3 length: 17 residues. CDR1 is MGHRA, CDR2 YSYEKL, per germline. CDR3 in amino acids: CASSQEGTGVSNEKLFF. CDR3 bases: TGCGCCAGCAGCCAAGAAGGGACAGGGGTCTCTAATGAAAAACTGTTTTTT.

This clone was picked up a small number of times. The chain combines TRBV5-1 with TRBJ1-5; possibly TRBD1 for D (6 bases). V was shortened by 4 bases and J by 5 bases, with 13 bases between the two germline ends. Germline-derived CDR1 and CDR2 are SGHRS and YFSETQ. The CDR3 extends over 14 amino acids. The CDR3 nucleotides are TGCGCCAGCAGCCATGCGGGGGGCGATCAGCCCCAGCATTTT. Translation: CASSHAGGDQPQHF. The full variable domain, rest sourced from reference TRBV5-1 and TRBJ1-5, is KAGVTQTPRYLIKTRGQQVTLSCSPISGHRSVSWYQQTPGQGLQFLFEYFSETQRNKGNFPGRFSGRQFSNSRSEMNVSTLELGDSALYLCASSHAGGDQPQHFGDGTRLSIL.

The rearrangement joins TRBV9 to TRBJ2-5, with D perhaps TRBD2 (6 bases). The V gene lost 3 bases and the J gene lost 1 base, with 25 bases spanning the gap. Germline V gene data show CDR1 as SGDLS and CDR2 as YYNGEE. The CDR3 consists of 19 residues. The CDR3 is CASSASSANPGSFQETQYF. As DNA, the CDR3 is TGTGCCAGCAGCGCCTCTAGCGCCAACCCAGGGAGCTTCCAAGAGACCCAGTACTTC.

This clone was seen only a few times. V gene TRBV5-1 combines with J gene TRBJ1-1; D perhaps matches TRBD1 (5 bases). The CDR3 extends over 12 amino acids. Germline-derived CDR1 and CDR2 are SGHRS and YFSETQ. The germline V and J ends were trimmed by 7 bases and 4 bases, with 11 bases remaining between them. CDR3 protein: CASAFQGTEAFF. In nucleotides, the CDR3 is TGCGCCAGCGCGTTCCAGGGCACTGAAGCTTTCTTT. Full variable domain (missing parts from reference TRBV5-1 and TRBJ1-1): KAGVTQTPRYLIKTRGQQVTLSCSPISGHRSVSWYQQTPGQGLQFLFEYFSETQRNKGNFPGRFSGRQFSNSRSEMNVSTLELGDSALYLCASAFQGTEAFFGQGTRLTVV.

This chain joins TRBV19 and TRBJ2-3, with TRBD2 identical over 7 bases. This CDR3 has 15 residues. The J segment lost 6 bases and the V segment lost 2 bases, leaving 8 bases of the junction unmatched. Germline assignment: CDR1 LNHDA and CDR2 SQIVND (reference sequence). DNA for the CDR3: TGTGCCAGTAGTATATCCGGACTAGGGGCCGATACGCAGTATTTT. Encoded protein: CASSISGLGADTQYF.

The gene calls are TRBV3-1 (or the pseudogene TRBV3-2) and TRBJ2-7; the D gene is possibly TRBD2 (6 bases). Germline loops: CDR1 LGHDT, CDR2 YNNKEL (reference sequence). V was cut by 5 bases and J by 1 base, with 15 bases left in between. The CDR3 is made up of 15 amino acids. The CDR3 DNA follows: TGTGCCAGCAGCTTTTCCTTTAGCGGTTCCTACGAGCAGTACTTC. Translated: CASSFSFSGSYEQYF.

The chain joins TRBV4-1 to TRBJ2-1, with 11 bases aligning to TRBD2. Germline loops: CDR1 MGHRA, CDR2 YSYEKL. The CDR3 loop spans 20 amino acids. J gave up 8 bases and V 4 bases, and 22 bases lay outside the gene matches. The CDR3 loop reads CASSPKYNFRLAGRTDEQFF. The CDR3 nucleotides are TGCGCCAGCAGCCCCAAATATAACTTTCGACTAGCGGGAAGGACCGATGAGCAGTTCTTC.

This sequence joins TRBV2 and TRBJ1-2; D gene uncertain. The length of the CDR3 is 15 residues. The V end lost 1 base, the J end lost 8 bases, and 17 bases lay between the germline ends. CDR1 and CDR2 (germline): SNHLY, FYNNEI. CDR3 bases: TGTGCCAGCAGTGAAGTCGTAGGACTCACGGAGGGCTACACCTTC. Amino acid sequence: CASSEVVGLTEGYTF.

This clone was seen only once. The chain combines TRBV6-6 with TRBJ2-1; 8 bases fit TRBD2. The germline V gene encodes CDR1 MNHNY and CDR2 SVGAGI (reference sequence). V was pared by 4 bases and J by 10 bases, with 12 bases of the junction left unmatched. The CDR3 totals 15 residues. The CDR3 DNA reads as TGTGCCAGCAGTTCCGGGACTAGTAGGGGCGGAGAGCAGTTCTTC. It encodes CASSSGTSRGGEQFF.

The chain recombines TRBV19 with TRBJ1-1; 7 positions match TRBD1. This CDR3 is built from 15 residues. Germline CDR1 and CDR2: LNHDA and SQIVND (reference sequence). V dropped 6 bases and J dropped 4; count of bases not matched to a gene: 11. CDR3 bases: TGTGCCAGTAGCCGACAGGGCCGAGGAACCACTGAAGCTTTCTTT. It codes for CASSRQGRGTTEAFF.

The chain carries TRBV21-1 and TRBJ2-5; the DNA was not compared with TRBD1, the D call given in the table. TRBV21-1 is annotated as a pseudogene. This CDR3 has 15 residues. The CDR3 protein is CASSMDRDVQETQYF. The CDR3 bases are TGTGCCAGCAGCATGGACAGGGATGTCCAAGAGACCCAGTACTTC.

This clone was detected only once. V and J are TRBV9 and TRBJ2-7; 8 bases agree with TRBD1. Looked up from germline, CDR1 is SGDLS and CDR2 is YYNGEE. V dropped 5 bases and J dropped 7; count of bases not matched to a gene: 14. The CDR3 extends over 15 amino acids. For the CDR3, the DNA is TGTGCCAGCAGTCTTTCCACTCAGGGGGCGGGAGAGCAGTACTTC. Its translation: CASSLSTQGAGEQYF.

This chain uses TRBV3-1 (or the pseudogene TRBV3-2) with TRBJ2-3; D possibly corresponds to TRBD2 (6 bases). The CDR3 has 14 amino acids. CDR1 is LGHDT, CDR2 YNNKEL, per germline (reference sequence). V gave up 0 bases and J gave up 6 bases, with 10 bases separating them. Here the CDR3 reads CASSQETGVDTQYF. The CDR3 nucleotides are TGTGCCAGCAGCCAAGAAACGGGGGTCGATACGCAGTATTTT.

The chain is built from TRBV7-9 and TRBJ1-5; 10 bases align to TRBD1. CDR1 is SEHNR and CDR2 is FQNEAQ in the germline V gene (reference sequence). The CDR3 extends over 14 amino acids. With 5 bases clipped from V and 5 bases from J, the junction kept 3 bases outside the gene matches. The CDR3 DNA reads as TGTGCCAGCAGCCATGGGACAGGGGATCAGCCCCAGCATTTT. This encodes CASSHGTGDQPQHF.

The rearrangement joins TRBV3-1 (or the pseudogene TRBV3-2) to TRBJ2-5; tentative D call: TRBD1 (6 bases). Looked up from germline, CDR1 is LGHDT and CDR2 is YNNKEL (reference sequence). Trimming shortened V by 5 bases and J by 5 bases, and 15 bases separated the two germline ends. This CDR3 has 14 residues. The CDR3: CASSIQGLRETQYF. The DNA for the CDR3 is TGTGCCAGCAGCATACAGGGTCTACGGGAGACCCAGTACTTC.

The J gene is TRBJ1-3, the V gene TRBV25-1; D unresolved. The CDR3 runs 15 residues. V was shortened by 3 bases and J by 2 bases, with 11 bases between the two germline ends. Germline loops: CDR1 MGHDK, CDR2 SYGVNS. CDR3 protein: CASSDLGEAGNTIYF. In DNA form, the CDR3 reads TGTGCCAGCAGTGATCTGGGAGAAGCTGGAAACACCATATATTTT.

This clone occurred a few times. The chain uses TRBV29-1 and TRBJ2-1, with 9 bases that match TRBD2. Germline V gives CDR1 SQVTM, CDR2 ANQGSEA. This CDR3 spans 15 amino acids. The trim removed 2 bases at V and 8 bases at J, leaving 10 bases unmatched. The CDR3 sequence is CSVEQGSGRLDEQFF. CDR3 bases: TGCAGCGTTGAACAAGGTAGCGGGAGATTGGATGAGCAGTTCTTC.

The J gene is TRBJ2-2, the V gene TRBV2, with TRBD1 identical over 10 bases. Germline CDR1 and CDR2: SNHLY and FYNNEI. The CDR3 consists of 13 residues. V was clipped by 6 bases and J by 8 bases; unmatched bases: 3. The DNA of the CDR3 is TGTGCCAGCAGGCGGGACAGGGGTGGGGAGCTGTTTTTT. Its translation is CASRRDRGGELFF.